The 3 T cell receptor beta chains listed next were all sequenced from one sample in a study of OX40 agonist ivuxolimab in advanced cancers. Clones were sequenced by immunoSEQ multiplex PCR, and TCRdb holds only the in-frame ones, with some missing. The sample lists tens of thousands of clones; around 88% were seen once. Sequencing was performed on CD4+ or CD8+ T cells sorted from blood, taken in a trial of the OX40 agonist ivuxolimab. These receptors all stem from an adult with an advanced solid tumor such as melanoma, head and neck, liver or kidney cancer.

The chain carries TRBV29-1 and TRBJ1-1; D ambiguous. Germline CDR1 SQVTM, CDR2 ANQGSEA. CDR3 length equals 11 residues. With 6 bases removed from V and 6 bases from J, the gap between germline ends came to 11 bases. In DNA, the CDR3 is TGCAGCGTGGACGTGAGGGCTGAAGCTTTCTTT. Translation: CSVDVRAEAFF. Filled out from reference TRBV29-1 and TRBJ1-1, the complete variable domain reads SAVISQKPSRDICQRGTSLTIQCQVDSQVTMMFWYRQQPGQSLTLIATANQGSEATYESGFVIDKFPISRPNLTFSTLTVSNMSPEDSSIYLCSVDVRAEAFFGQGTRLTVV.

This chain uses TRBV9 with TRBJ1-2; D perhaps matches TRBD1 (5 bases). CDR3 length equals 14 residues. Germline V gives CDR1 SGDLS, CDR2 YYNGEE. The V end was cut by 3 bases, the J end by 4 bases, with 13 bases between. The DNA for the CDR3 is TGTGCCAGCAGCGCCGGAGGACACTCCTATGGCTACACCTTC. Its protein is CASSAGGHSYGYTF. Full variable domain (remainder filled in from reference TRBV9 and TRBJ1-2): DSGVTQTPKHLITATGQRVTLRCSPRSGDLSVYWYQQSLDQGLQFLIQYYNGEERAKGNILERFSAQQFPDLHSELNLSSLELGDSALYFCASSAGGHSYGYTFGSGTRLTVV.

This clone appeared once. The CDR3 loop reads CASSPRGNQETQYF. CDR3 in DNA: TGTGCCAGCAGCCCCCGAGGCAACCAAGAGACCCAGTACTTC. The rearrangement joins TRBV9 to TRBJ2-5; no reliable D call. The germline V and J ends were trimmed by 4 bases and 0 bases, with 10 bases remaining between them. CDR3 length equals 14 residues. Germline values: CDR1 SGDLS, CDR2 YYNGEE.